Sequencing of this T cell receptor beta chain was carried out in a study of cytomegalovirus exposure and HLA in healthy donors. The study ran its PCR with 60 Vbeta and 13 Jbeta primers. Produced via immunoSEQ multiplex PCR; TCRdb's table is partial and in-frame only. The sample lists nearly 110,000 clones; 70% to 80% were seen once. This CDR3 region has 16 residues. V was pared by 4 bases and J by 1 base, with 15 bases between. From germline, CDR1 is SGHAT and CDR2 FQNNGV. This chain connects TRBV11-2 to TRBJ2-3; D perhaps matches TRBD1 (6 bases). The source material was PBMCs. This clonotype was obtained from a man aged 55 to 70 in good health and CMV-seronegative. CDR3 nucleotides: TGTGCCAGCAGCTCAAGTGGGGGCGCCGGCACAGATACGCAGTATTTT. It encodes CASSSSGGAGTDTQYF.